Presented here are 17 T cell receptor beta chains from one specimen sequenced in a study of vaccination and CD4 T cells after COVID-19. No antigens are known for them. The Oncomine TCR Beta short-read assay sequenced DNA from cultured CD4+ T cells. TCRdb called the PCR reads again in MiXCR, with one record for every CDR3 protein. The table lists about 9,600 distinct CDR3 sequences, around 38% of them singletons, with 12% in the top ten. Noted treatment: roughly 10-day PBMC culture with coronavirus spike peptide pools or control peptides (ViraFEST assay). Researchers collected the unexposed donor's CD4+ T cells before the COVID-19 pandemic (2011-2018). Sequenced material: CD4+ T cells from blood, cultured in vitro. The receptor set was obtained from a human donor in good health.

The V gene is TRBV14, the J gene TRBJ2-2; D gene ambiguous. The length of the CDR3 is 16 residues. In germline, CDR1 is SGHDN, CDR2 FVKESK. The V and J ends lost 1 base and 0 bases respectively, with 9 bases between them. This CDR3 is CASSQAAGSNTGELFF. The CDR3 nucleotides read TGTGCCAGCAGCCAAGCGGCAGGATCGAACACCGGGGAGCTGTTTTTT.

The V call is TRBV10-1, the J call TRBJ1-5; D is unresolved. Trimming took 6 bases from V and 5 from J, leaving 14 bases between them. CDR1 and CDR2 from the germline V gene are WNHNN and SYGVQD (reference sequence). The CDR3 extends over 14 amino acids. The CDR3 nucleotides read TGCGCCAGCAGGTGGTCGTGGGGAGATCAGCCCCAGCATTTT. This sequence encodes CASRWSWGDQPQHF.

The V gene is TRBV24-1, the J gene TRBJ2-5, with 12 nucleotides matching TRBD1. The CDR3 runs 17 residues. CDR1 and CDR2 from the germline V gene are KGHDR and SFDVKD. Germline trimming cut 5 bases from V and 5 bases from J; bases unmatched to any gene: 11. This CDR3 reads CATSGLTGTGGQETQYF. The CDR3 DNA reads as TGTGCCACCAGTGGGCTTACCGGGACAGGGGGCCAGGAGACCCAGTACTTC.

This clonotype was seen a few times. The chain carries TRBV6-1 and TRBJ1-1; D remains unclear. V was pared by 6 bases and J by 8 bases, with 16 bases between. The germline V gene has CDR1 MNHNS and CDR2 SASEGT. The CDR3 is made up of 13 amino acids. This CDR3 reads CASSPLQENEAFF. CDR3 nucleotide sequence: TGTGCCAGCAGCCCTCTTCAGGAGAACGAAGCTTTCTTT.

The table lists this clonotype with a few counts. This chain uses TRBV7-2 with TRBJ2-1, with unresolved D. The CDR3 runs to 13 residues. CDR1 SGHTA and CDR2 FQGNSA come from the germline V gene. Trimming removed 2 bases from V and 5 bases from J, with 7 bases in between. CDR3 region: CASSLMGNNEQFF. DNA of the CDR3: TGTGCCAGCAGCTTAATGGGGAACAATGAGCAGTTCTTC.

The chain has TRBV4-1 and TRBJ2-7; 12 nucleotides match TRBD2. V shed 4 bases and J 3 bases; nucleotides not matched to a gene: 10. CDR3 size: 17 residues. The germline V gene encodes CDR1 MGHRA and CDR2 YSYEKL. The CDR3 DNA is TGCGCCAGCAGCCCGGAGACTAGCGGGAGTGAATACTACGAGCAGTACTTC. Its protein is CASSPETSGSEYYEQYF.

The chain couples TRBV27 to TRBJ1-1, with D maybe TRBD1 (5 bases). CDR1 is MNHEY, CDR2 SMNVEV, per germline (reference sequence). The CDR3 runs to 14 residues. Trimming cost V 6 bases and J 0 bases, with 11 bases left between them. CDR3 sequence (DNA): TGTGCCAGCAGGCTGACAGCAATGAACACTGAAGCTTTCTTT. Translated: CASRLTAMNTEAFF.

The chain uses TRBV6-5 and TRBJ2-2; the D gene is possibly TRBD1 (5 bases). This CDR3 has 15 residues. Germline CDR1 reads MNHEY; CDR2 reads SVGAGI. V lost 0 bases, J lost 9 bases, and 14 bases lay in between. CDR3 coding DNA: TGTGCCAGCAGTTACTCCCAGGGTTGGACCCGGGAGCTGTTTTTT. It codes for CASSYSQGWTRELFF.

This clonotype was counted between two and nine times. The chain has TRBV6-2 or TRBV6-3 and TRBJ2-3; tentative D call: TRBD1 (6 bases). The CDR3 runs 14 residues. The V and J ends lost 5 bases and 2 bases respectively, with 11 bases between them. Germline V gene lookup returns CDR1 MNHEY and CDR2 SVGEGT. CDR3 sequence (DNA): TGTGCCAGCAGTATGGACAGCATCACAGATACGCAGTATTTT. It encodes CASSMDSITDTQYF.

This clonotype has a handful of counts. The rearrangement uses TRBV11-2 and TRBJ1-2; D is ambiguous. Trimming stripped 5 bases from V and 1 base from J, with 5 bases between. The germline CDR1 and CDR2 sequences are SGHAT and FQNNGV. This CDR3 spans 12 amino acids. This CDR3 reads CASSPDNYGYTF. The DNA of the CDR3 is TGTGCCAGCAGCCCGGATAACTATGGCTACACCTTC.

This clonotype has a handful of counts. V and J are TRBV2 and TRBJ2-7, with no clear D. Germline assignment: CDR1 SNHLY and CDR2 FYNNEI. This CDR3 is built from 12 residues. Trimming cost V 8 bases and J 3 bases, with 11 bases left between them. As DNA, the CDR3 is TGTGCCAGCCGTGGAGCCATCTACGAGCAGTACTTC. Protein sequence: CASRGAIYEQYF.

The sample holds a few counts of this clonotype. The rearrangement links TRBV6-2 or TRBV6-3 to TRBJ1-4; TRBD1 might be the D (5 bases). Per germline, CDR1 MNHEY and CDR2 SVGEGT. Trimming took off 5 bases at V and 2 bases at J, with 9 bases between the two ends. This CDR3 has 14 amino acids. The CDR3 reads CASSPGVTNEKLFF. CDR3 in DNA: TGTGCCAGCAGTCCGGGGGTCACTAATGAAAAACTGTTTTTT.

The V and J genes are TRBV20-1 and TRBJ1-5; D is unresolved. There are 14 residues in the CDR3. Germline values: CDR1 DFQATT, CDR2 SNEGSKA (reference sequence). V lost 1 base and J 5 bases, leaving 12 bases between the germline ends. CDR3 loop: CSARGQDLYQPQHF. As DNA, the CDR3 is TGCAGTGCTAGAGGGCAGGACCTGTATCAGCCCCAGCATTTT.

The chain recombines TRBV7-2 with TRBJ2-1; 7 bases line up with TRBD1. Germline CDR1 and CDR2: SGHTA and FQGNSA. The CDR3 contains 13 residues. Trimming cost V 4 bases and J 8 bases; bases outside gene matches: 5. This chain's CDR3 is CASSSRGQDEQFF. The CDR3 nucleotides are TGTGCCAGCAGCTCTAGAGGACAGGATGAGCAGTTCTTC.

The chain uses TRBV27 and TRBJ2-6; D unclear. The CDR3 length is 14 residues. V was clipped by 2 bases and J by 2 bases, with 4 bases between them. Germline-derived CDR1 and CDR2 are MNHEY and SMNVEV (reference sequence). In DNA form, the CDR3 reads TGTGCCAGCAGTTTAAAACCTGGGGCCAACGTCCTGACTTTC. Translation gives CASSLKPGANVLTF. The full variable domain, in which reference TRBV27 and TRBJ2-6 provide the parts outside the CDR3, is EAQVTQNPRYLITVTGKKLTVTCSQNMNHEYMSWYRQDPGLGLRQIYYSMNVEVTDKGDVPEGYKVSRKEKRNFPLILESPSPNQTSLYFCASSLKPGANVLTFGAGSRLTVL.

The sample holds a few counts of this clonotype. This CDR3 is CASSKSTGRGTDTQYF. The CDR3 region has the DNA TGTGCCAGCAGTAAAAGCACAGGGCGCGGCACAGATACGCAGTATTTT. This chain links TRBV6-1 with TRBJ2-3; D may be TRBD1 (6 bases). V was clipped by 5 bases and J by 1 base, with 16 bases between them. The germline gives CDR1 MNHNS, CDR2 SASEGT. This CDR3 region has 16 residues.

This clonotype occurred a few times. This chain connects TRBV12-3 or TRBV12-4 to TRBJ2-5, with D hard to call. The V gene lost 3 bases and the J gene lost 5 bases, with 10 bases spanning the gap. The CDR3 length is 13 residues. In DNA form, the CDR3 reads TGTGCCAGCAGTTTGGTTGGGTGGGAGACCCAGTACTTC. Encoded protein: CASSLVGWETQYF.